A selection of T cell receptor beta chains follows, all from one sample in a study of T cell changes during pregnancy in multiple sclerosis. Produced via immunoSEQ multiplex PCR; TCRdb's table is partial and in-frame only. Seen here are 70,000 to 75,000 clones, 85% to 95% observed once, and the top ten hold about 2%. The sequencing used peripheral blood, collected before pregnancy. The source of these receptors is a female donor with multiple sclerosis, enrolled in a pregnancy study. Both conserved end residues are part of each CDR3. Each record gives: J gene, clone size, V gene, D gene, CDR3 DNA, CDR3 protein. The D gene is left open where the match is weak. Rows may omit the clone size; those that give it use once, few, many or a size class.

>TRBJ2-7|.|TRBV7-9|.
TGTGCCAGCAGCTACCCAGGGGACGAGCAGTACTTC
CASSYPGDEQYF
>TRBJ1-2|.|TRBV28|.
TGTGCCAGCAGTTTCTCATCGGGGGGATACACCTTC
CASSFSSGGYTF
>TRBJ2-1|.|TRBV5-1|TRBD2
TGCGCCAGCAGCTTGGTGTTGCGGGGGTACGAGCAGTTCTTC
CASSLVLRGYEQFF
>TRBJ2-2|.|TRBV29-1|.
TGCAGCGTTTTATTCCCGGGAGCGAACACCGGGGAGCTGTTTTTT
CSVLFPGANTGELFF
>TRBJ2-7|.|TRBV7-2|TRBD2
TGTGCCAGCAGCTTAGCGGCCGGGACTAGCCAGTACTACGAGCAGTACTTC
CASSLAAGTSQYYEQYF
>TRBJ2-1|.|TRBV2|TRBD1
TGTGCCAGTGGGGACAGAGCCTACAATGAGCAGTTCTTC
CASGDRAYNEQFF
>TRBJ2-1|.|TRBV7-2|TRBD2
TGTGCCAGCAGCGCCGAACTAGCGGGAGGGAACAATGAGCAGTTCTTC
CASSAELAGGNNEQFF
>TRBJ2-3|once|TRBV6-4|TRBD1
TGTGCCAGCAGTGCGGGACAGCTCACAGATACGCAGTATTTT
CASSAGQLTDTQYF
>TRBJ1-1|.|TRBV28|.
TGTGCCAGCAGTTTATCCCGCGGAAGCACTGAAGCTTTCTTT
CASSLSRGSTEAFF
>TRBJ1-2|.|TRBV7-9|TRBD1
TGTGCCAGCCGCCCGTCTGGGACAGGTACTAACTATGGCTACACCTTC
CASRPSGTGTNYGYTF
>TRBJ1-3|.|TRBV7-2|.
TGTGCCAGCAGCTTAGTCCCAGAAAGAAACACCATATATTTT
CASSLVPERNTIYF
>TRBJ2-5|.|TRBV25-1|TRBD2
TGTGCCAGCAGTTTCCAGACTAGCGGGAGATGGGGGACCCAGTACTTC
CASSFQTSGRWGTQYF
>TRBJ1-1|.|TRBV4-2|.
TGTGCCAGCAGCCAGGCGGGGTTGGGGGTAGGCACTGAAGCTTTCTTT
CASSQAGLGVGTEAFF
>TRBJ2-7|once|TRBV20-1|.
TGCAGTGCTAGAACATACTACGAGCAGTACTTC
CSARTYYEQYF
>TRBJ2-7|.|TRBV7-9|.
TGTGCCAGCAGCCCGTCCTACGAGCAGTACTTC
CASSPSYEQYF
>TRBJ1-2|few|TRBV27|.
TGTGCCAGCTCTCAAAGGGGGAGCTATGGCTACACCTTC
CASSQRGSYGYTF
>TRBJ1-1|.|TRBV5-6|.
TGTGCCAGCAGCTTGGCGCAGGCGAACACTGAAGCTTTCTTT
CASSLAQANTEAFF
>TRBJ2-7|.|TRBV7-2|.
TGTGCCAGCAGCTTCAGGACGGGGGACTACGAGCAGTACTTC
CASSFRTGDYEQYF
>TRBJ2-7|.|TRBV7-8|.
TGTGCCAGCAGCTTAGTATTGGGCCCTGGGTACGAGCAGTACTTC
CASSLVLGPGYEQYF
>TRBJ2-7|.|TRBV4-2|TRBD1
TGTGCCAGCAGCCAAGATATTGGGACAGGGCCGGGGGAGCAGTACTTC
CASSQDIGTGPGEQYF
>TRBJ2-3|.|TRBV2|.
TGTGCCAGCAGTGGGGGGCGCACAGATACGCAGTATTTT
CASSGGRTDTQYF
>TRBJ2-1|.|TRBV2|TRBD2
TGTGCCAGCAGTGAAGAGGGTAGCGGGGGCTTTGAGCAGTTCTTC
CASSEEGSGGFEQFF
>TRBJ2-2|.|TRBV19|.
TGTGCCAGTAGTTTTTCAGGGGTTTTGAGAACCGGGGAGCTGTTTTTT
CASSFSGVLRTGELFF
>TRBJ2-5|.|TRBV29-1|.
TGCAGCGCTGATCCTCAAGAGACCCAGTACTTC
CSADPQETQYF
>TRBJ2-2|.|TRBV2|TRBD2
TGTGCCAGCAGACCGCTAGCGGGAGAGGTGTTTTTT
CASRPLAGEVFF
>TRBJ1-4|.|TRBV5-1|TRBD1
TGCGCCAGCAGCTTGGGGAGGGGGCAAGATGAAAAACTGTTTTTT
CASSLGRGQDEKLFF
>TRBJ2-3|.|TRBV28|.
TGTGCCAGCATTAAAACAGGGTATTCCCTCACAGATACGCAGTATTTT
CASIKTGYSLTDTQYF
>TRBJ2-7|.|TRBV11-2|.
TGTGCCAGCAGCGAAGATTACAGATACGAGCAGTACTTC
CASSEDYRYEQYF
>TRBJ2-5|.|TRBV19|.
TGTGCCAGTAGTATAGTGGGACACAGCCAAGAGACCCAGTACTTC
CASSIVGHSQETQYF
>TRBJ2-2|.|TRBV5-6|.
TGTGCCAGCAGCCGCCCAACTACTCAGGAGGGAAAGGAGCTGTTTTTT
CASSRPTTQEGKELFF
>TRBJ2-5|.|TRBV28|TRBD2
TGTGCCAGCAGTCTTCCCAGGTGGGGCAGCGGGACCCAAGAGACCCAGTACTTC
CASSLPRWGSGTQETQYF
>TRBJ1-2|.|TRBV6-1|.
TGTGCCAGCAATAATGAGGCAGAGGGCTACACCTTC
CASNNEAEGYTF
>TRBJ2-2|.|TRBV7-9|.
TGTGCCAGCAGCACGATAGCTAGCGGGGAGCTGTTTTTT
CASSTIASGELFF
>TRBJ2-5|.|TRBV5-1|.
TGCGCCAGCAGCTTGGCCGGCAGGGGGGAAGAGACCCAGTACTTC
CASSLAGRGEETQYF
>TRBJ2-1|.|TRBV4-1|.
TGCGCCAGCAGCCAAGAGAGTTACGGTGACTCCCCTTCCTACAATGAGCAGTTCTTC
CASSQESYGDSPSYNEQFF
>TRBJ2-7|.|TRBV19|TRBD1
TGTGCCAGTAGTATGGGTACAGGGGGCTACGAGCAGTACTTC
CASSMGTGGYEQYF
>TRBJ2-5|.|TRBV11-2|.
TGTGCCAGCAGCCAGAACGGGTGGGAGACCCAGTACTTC
CASSQNGWETQYF
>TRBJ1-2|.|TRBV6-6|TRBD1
TGTGCCAGCAGTGACAGGGGTGGATCGAACTATGGCTACACCTTC
CASSDRGGSNYGYTF
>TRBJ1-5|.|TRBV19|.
TGTGCCAGTAGTATTGGTGGCAGTTATCAGCCCCAGCATTTT
CASSIGGSYQPQHF
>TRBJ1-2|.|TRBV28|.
TGTGCCAGCAGAGGACATTTATATGGCTACACCTTC
CASRGHLYGYTF
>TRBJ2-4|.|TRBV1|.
TGCACCAGCAGCCAAGTTGGGACTAGCACAAACATTCAGTACTTC
CTSSQVGTSTNIQYF
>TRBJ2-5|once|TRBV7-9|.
TGTGCCAGCAGCTCCAGGTCTCCCCAAGAGACCCAGTACTTC
CASSSRSPQETQYF
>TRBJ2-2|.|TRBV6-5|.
TGTGCCAGCAGTGTACAGGAGACCGGGGAGCTGTTTTTT
CASSVQETGELFF
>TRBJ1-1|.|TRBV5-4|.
TGTGCCAGCAGCTTGCTGTATGGACATAACATGAACACTGAAGCTTTCTTT
CASSLLYGHNMNTEAFF
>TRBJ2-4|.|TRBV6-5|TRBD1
TGTGCCAGCAGGACAGGGGGCGAAGCCAAAAACATTCAGTACTTC
CASRTGGEAKNIQYF
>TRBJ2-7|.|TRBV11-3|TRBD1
TGTGCCAGCAGCGCGACAGGGGACGTGGACGAGCAGTACTTC
CASSATGDVDEQYF
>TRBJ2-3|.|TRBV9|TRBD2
TGTGCCAGCAGCTCGGGACTAGCGAGCCTGCCAGATACGCAGTATTTT
CASSSGLASLPDTQYF
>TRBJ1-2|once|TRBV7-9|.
TGTGCCAGCAGCCCCCCCGGGGAGAACTATGGCTACACCTTC
CASSPPGENYGYTF
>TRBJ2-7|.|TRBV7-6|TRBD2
TGTGCCAGCAGCTTAAATAGACTAGCGGGGACCTACGAGCAGTACTTC
CASSLNRLAGTYEQYF
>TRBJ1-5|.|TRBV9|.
TGTGCCAGCAGCGTAGTGGGTCCGAACAGGGCAACATTTAATCAGCCCCAGCATTTT
CASSVVGPNRATFNQPQHF
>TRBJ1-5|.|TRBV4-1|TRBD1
TGCGCCAGCAGCCAGCCGGGACAGGCCCCCTCGGGCAATCAGCCCCAGCATTTT
CASSQPGQAPSGNQPQHF
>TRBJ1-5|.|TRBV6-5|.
TGTGCCAGCAGTAAAGACAGGTCAGAGGGTCAGCCCCAGCATTTT
CASSKDRSEGQPQHF
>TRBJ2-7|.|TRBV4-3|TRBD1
TGCGCCAGCAGCCAGATGACAGGGGCCTACGAGCAGTACTTC
CASSQMTGAYEQYF
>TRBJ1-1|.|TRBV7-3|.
TGTGCCAGCAGCTTAAACGGGGGTGGTGACACTGAAGCTTTCTTT
CASSLNGGGDTEAFF
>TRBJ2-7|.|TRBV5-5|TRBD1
TGTGCCAGCAGCGCCGGGACAGGGAGCTCCTACGAGCAGTACTTC
CASSAGTGSSYEQYF